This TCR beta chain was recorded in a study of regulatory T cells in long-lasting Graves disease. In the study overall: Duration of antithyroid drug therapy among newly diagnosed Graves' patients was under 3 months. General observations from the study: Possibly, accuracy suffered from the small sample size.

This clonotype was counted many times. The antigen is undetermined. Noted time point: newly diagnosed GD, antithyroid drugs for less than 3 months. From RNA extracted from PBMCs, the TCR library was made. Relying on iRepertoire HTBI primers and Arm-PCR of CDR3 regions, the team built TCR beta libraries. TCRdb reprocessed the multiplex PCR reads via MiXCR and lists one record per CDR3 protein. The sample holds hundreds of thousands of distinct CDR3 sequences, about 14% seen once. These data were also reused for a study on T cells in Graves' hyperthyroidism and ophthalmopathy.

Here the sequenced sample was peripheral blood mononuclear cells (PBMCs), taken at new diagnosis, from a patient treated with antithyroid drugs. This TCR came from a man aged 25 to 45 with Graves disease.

The CDR3 bases are TGCAGTGCTAGAACGGGCGGGAGGGCCGAAGAGACCCAGTACTTC. As protein: CSARTGGRAEETQYF. The rearrangement links TRBV20-1 to TRBJ2-5; 9 nucleotides line up with TRBD2. CDR1 DFQATT and CDR2 SNEGSKA come from the germline V gene (reference sequence). The CDR3 is 15 residues long. V lost 2 bases, J lost 3 bases, and 7 bases stayed unmatched.